Presented here are 15 T cell receptor beta chains from one specimen sequenced in a study of blood T cell repertoires in COVID-19. Sequencing used immunoSEQ multiplex PCR; TCRdb keeps in-frame clones, though not all of them. The repertoire holds some 89,000 clones, about nine tenths seen once, with about 1.7% in the top ten. Sequencing was carried out using peripheral blood. The receptors here all came from a man aged 60 to 69 with acute or convalescent COVID-19.

This chain uses TRBV6-5 with TRBJ1-6; D gene uncertain. Germline CDR1 is MNHEY and CDR2 is SVGAGI. Trimming shortened V by 6 bases and J by 5 bases, and 14 bases separated the two germline ends. This CDR3 has 15 residues. As DNA, the CDR3 is TGTGCCAGCAGCTGGCCCGCAGTTAATAATTCACCCCTCCACTTT. As protein: CASSWPAVNNSPLHF.

The chain couples TRBV5-4 to TRBJ1-3, with D possibly matching TRBD1 (5 bases). Deletions cut 0 bases from V and 2 bases from J, with 15 bases between. Germline CDR1 reads SGHNT; CDR2 reads YYREEE (reference sequence). The CDR3 runs to 17 residues. The CDR3 DNA reads as TGTGCCAGCAGCTTGGCCAACGCAAGGGGAACTGGAAACACCATATATTTT. Its translation is CASSLANARGTGNTIYF.

The genes are TRBV5-1 and TRBJ2-2; D unclear. V dropped 4 bases and J dropped 0 bases, with 13 bases sitting between them. The CDR3 spans 16 residues. Germline loops: CDR1 SGHRS, CDR2 YFSETQ. CDR3 bases: TGCGCCAGCAGCCCGCTCCCAAGCGCGAACACCGGGGAGCTGTTTTTT. As protein: CASSPLPSANTGELFF.

The rearrangement uses TRBV28 and TRBJ1-2, with 7 bases lining up with TRBD1. This CDR3 contains 14 residues. Germline V gives CDR1 MDHEN, CDR2 SYDVKM. The V gene end was trimmed by 7 bases and the J gene end by 8 bases; junction bases not matched to a gene: 13. CDR3 in amino acids: CASTPGQEAKGYTF. The DNA for the CDR3 is TGTGCCAGCACCCCAGGACAGGAGGCCAAGGGCTACACCTTC.

This rearrangement joins TRBV4-2 to TRBJ1-1, with TRBD1 matching 8 bases. The V segment lost 1 base and the J segment 1 base; nucleotides outside the gene matches: 2. The CDR3 covers 15 residues. The germline V gene has CDR1 LGHNA and CDR2 YNFKEQ. Here the CDR3 reads CASSQADRANTEAFF. The CDR3 DNA is TGTGCCAGCAGCCAAGCGGACAGGGCGAACACTGAAGCTTTCTTT.

The rearrangement links TRBV29-1 to TRBJ2-1, with TRBD2 matching 7 bases. The CDR3 spans 16 residues. After removal of 0 bases from V and 0 bases from J, the junction contained 5 bases not matched to a gene. Germline loops: CDR1 SQVTM, CDR2 ANQGSEA. The CDR3 region has the DNA TGCAGCGTTGAAGATCGGAGCGGGGACTCCTACAATGAGCAGTTCTTC. Encoded protein: CSVEDRSGDSYNEQFF.

The V call is TRBV28, the J call TRBJ1-2; 9 nucleotides match TRBD1. Germline-derived CDR1 and CDR2 are MDHEN and SYDVKM. Trimming at V came to 4 bases and at J to 1 base, leaving 10 bases not matched to a gene. CDR3 length equals 17 residues. The CDR3 region has the DNA TGTGCCAGCAGTTCATCGGGGACAGGGAGGGATAACTATGGCTACACCTTC. Protein product: CASSSSGTGRDNYGYTF.

This chain links TRBV12-3 or TRBV12-4 with TRBJ1-1, with D hard to call. The CDR3 is made up of 13 amino acids. V gave up 6 bases and J gave up 0 bases, with 8 bases separating them. CDR3 nucleotides: TGTGCCAGCAGCGCGGGTATGAACACTGAAGCTTTCTTT. Translated: CASSAGMNTEAFF.

A remark on this clone: The same CDR3 also results from other DNA sequences found in this sample. V usage is TRBV2 and J usage is TRBJ2-5, with a weak D call TRBD1 (6 bases). V was shortened by 0 bases and J by 5 bases, with 7 bases between the two germline ends. There are 13 residues in the CDR3. CDR1 is SNHLY and CDR2 is FYNNEI in the germline V gene. The CDR3 here is CASSEAGAETQYF. CDR3 DNA: TGTGCCAGCAGTGAAGCGGGGGCGGAGACCCAGTACTTC. The full variable domain, completed using reference TRBV2 and TRBJ2-5, is EPEVTQTPSHQVTQMGQEVILRCVPISNHLYFYWYRQILGQKVEFLVSFYNNEISEKSEIFDDQFSVERPDGSNFTLKIRSTKLEDSAMYFCASSEAGAETQYFGPGTRLLVL.

The chain employs TRBV18 and TRBJ1-2; TRBD1 agrees at 8 bases. V dropped 3 bases and J dropped 4; count of bases not matched to a gene: 4. The CDR3 loop spans 14 amino acids. Germline V gene sequence: CDR1 KGHSH, CDR2 LQKENI. The CDR3: CASSPTDRGYGYTF. CDR3 DNA: TGTGCCAGCTCACCTACCGACAGGGGCTATGGCTACACCTTC.

The V gene is TRBV15, the J gene TRBJ2-7; tentatively, D is TRBD1 (6 bases). CDR1 and CDR2 from the germline V gene are LNHNV and YYDKDF (reference sequence). V was shortened by 0 bases and J by 2 bases, with 8 bases between the two germline ends. The CDR3 has 14 amino acids. CDR3 amino acids: CATSRDGQTYEQYV. DNA for the CDR3: TGTGCCACCAGCAGAGACGGACAGACCTACGAGCAGTACGTC.

V is TRBV21-1 and J is TRBJ1-5; TRBD1 was called by the table and not checked on the DNA. TRBV21-1 is designated a pseudogene. The CDR3 sequence is 15 residues long. The chain's CDR3 is CASSSRTVKGQPQHF. CDR3 bases: TGTGCCAGCAGCTCCAGGACAGTAAAGGGTCAGCCCCAGCATTTT.

J is TRBJ2-7 and V is TRBV4-2; 8 bases fit TRBD1. Losses at the gene ends were 0 bases for V and 3 bases for J; bases not matched to a gene: 1. The CDR3 has 14 amino acids. Germline CDR1 is LGHNA and CDR2 is YNFKEQ. Here the CDR3 DNA reads TGTGCCAGCAGCCAAGACGACAGGGGCTACGAGCAGTACTTC. Encoded protein: CASSQDDRGYEQYF.

The gene calls are TRBV12-5 and TRBJ1-6; D remains unclear. This CDR3 is built from 14 residues. Germline V gene lookup returns CDR1 LGHNT and CDR2 FRNRAP. Trimming removed 6 bases from V and 0 bases from J, with 6 bases in between. DNA for the CDR3: TGTGCTAGTGGCGAGAGCTCCTATAATTCACCCCTCCACTTT. This sequence encodes CASGESSYNSPLHF.

This clone has just one count. This chain joins TRBV5-1 and TRBJ1-4; possible D gene TRBD1, 6 bases. The germline V gene has CDR1 SGHRS and CDR2 YFSETQ. The CDR3 consists of 13 residues. Between the trimmed V and J ends, which lost 7 bases and 2 bases, there was a span of 9 bases. The DNA of the CDR3 is TGCGCCAGCGGCAGGGGCACTAATGAAAAACTGTTTTTT. It specifies CASGRGTNEKLFF. Full variable domain (outside the CDR3, taken from reference TRBV5-1 and TRBJ1-4): KAGVTQTPRYLIKTRGQQVTLSCSPISGHRSVSWYQQTPGQGLQFLFEYFSETQRNKGNFPGRFSGRQFSNSRSEMNVSTLELGDSALYLCASGRGTNEKLFFGSGTQLSVL.